The clone carrying this T cell receptor beta chain was detected a few times. Its antigen is not identified. The CDR3 loop spans 16 amino acids. The ends lost 1 base at V and 8 bases at J; junction bases unmatched: 10. Germline values: CDR1 LNHNV, CDR2 YYDKDF (reference sequence). Repertoires were generated with immunoSEQ multiplex PCR, while TCRdb's copy carries only in-frame clones and drops some. Among several thousand clones listed, about 15% were seen once. The sample originates from a study of T cells in localized non-small cell lung cancer. Study conclusions and caveats: Of the tissues analyzed, uninvolved adjacent lung showed maximal T cell clonality, greater than tumor.

The TCR comes from a male donor at least 60 years old with stage II squamous cell lung carcinoma. This chain uses TRBV15 with TRBJ1-4; TRBD1 matches at 7 bases. This sample comprised normal lung tissue next to the tumor, obtained before any cancer treatment. CDR3 region: CATSRGSGTGDEKLFF. CDR3 in DNA: TGTGCCACCAGCAGAGGAAGCGGTACAGGGGACGAAAAACTGTTTTTT.